These 19 T cell receptor beta chains came from one sample sequenced in a study of CD8 T cells in Susac syndrome. RNA totalling roughly 0.45 to 1 ug underwent reverse transcription with random hexamers. One entry per CDR3 protein results from TCRdb running MiXCR on the immunoSEQ multiplex PCR reads. The sample has hundreds of thousands of distinct CDR3 sequences; approximately 85% are singletons. The sample comprised CD8+ T cells from PBMCs. The receptors were sampled from a human donor with multiple sclerosis.

The CDR3 DNA is TGCAGCGTAACGGGCGGCCTAGCGGGGGATGAGCAGTTCTTC. This gives the protein CSVTGGLAGDEQFF. J is TRBJ2-1 and V is TRBV29-1; 10 nucleotides align to TRBD2. CDR1 and CDR2 (germline): SQVTM, ANQGSEA. The J segment lost 8 bases and the V segment lost 6 bases, leaving 10 bases of the junction unmatched. The CDR3 spans 14 residues.

This clonotype was counted once. The chain is built from TRBV19 and TRBJ1-2, with TRBD1 matching 10 bases. This CDR3 has 15 amino acids. CDR1 and CDR2 from the germline V gene are LNHDA and SQIVND (reference sequence). Trimming removed 7 bases from V and 8 bases from J; junction bases left unmatched: 13. In DNA form, the CDR3 reads TGTGCCAGTACCGCATGGGACAGGGGATTAAGCGGCTACACCTTC. This encodes CASTAWDRGLSGYTF.

This clonotype was counted a single time. V gene TRBV10-2 combines with J gene TRBJ2-1; D remains ambiguous. CDR1 WSHSY and CDR2 SAAADI come from the germline V gene. V lost 5 bases to trimming and J lost 6 bases, with 17 bases between them. The CDR3 has 15 amino acids. CDR3 coding DNA: TGCGCCAGCAGTCGCGCGGACCAGGCGTTCAATGAGCAGTTCTTC. Its translation is CASSRADQAFNEQFF.

The V and J genes are TRBV20-1 and TRBJ1-1; no clear D. V was clipped by 6 bases and J by 1 base, with 15 bases between them. Looked up from germline, CDR1 is DFQATT and CDR2 is SNEGSKA (reference sequence). The CDR3 runs 14 residues. The CDR3 loop reads CSAQDELGNTEAFF. DNA for the CDR3: TGCAGTGCCCAAGATGAGTTGGGGAACACTGAAGCTTTCTTT.

V gene TRBV14 combines with J gene TRBJ2-7; 9 nucleotides align to TRBD1. The CDR3 is 15 amino acids. With 2 bases clipped from V and 10 bases from J, the junction kept 12 bases outside the gene matches. CDR1 and CDR2 (germline): SGHDN, FVKESK. The CDR3 is CASSQHTGTGYIQYF. The CDR3 region has the DNA TGTGCCAGCAGCCAACACACGGGGACAGGGTATATACAGTACTTC.

This chain links TRBV15 with TRBJ2-1; the match to TRBD2 covers 9 bases. CDR1 and CDR2 (germline): LNHNV, YYDKDF (reference sequence). The length of the CDR3 is 15 residues. The trim removed 3 bases at V and 3 bases at J, leaving 3 bases unmatched. The CDR3 DNA sequence: TGTGCCACCAGCAGGGGAGCGGGAGGCTACAATGAGCAGTTCTTC. It yields the protein CATSRGAGGYNEQFF.

V and J are TRBV7-6 and TRBJ2-5; TRBD2 agrees at 9 bases. There are 15 residues in the CDR3. Per germline, CDR1 SGHVS and CDR2 FNYEAQ. The J segment lost 2 bases and the V segment lost 5 bases, leaving 6 bases of the junction unmatched. The CDR3 DNA is TGTGCCAGCAGCCGTTACCTAGCGGGACAAGAGACCCAGTACTTC. Amino acid sequence: CASSRYLAGQETQYF. The full variable domain, completed using reference TRBV7-6 and TRBJ2-5, is GAGVSQSPRYKVTKRGQDVALRCDPISGHVSLYWYRQALGQGPEFLTYFNYEAQQDKSGLPNDRFSAERPEGSISTLTIQRTEQRDSAMYRCASSRYLAGQETQYFGPGTRLLVL.

V and J are TRBV27 and TRBJ1-1; D is ambiguous. V was clipped by 4 bases and J by 0 bases, with 6 bases between them. The CDR3 totals 13 residues. Germline V gene data show CDR1 as MNHEY and CDR2 as SMNVEV (reference sequence). The CDR3 DNA follows: TGTGCCAGCAGTTCCCTCGTGAACACTGAAGCTTTCTTT. Protein product: CASSSLVNTEAFF.

The V call is TRBV19, the J call TRBJ2-2; unclear D gene. CDR3 size: 15 residues. Trimming cost V 2 bases and J 1 base, with 8 bases left between them. From germline, CDR1 is LNHDA and CDR2 SQIVND (reference sequence). This chain's CDR3 is CASSIQILNTGELFF. The CDR3 DNA reads TGTGCCAGTAGTATACAGATACTGAACACCGGGGAGCTGTTTTTT.

This chain links TRBV28 with TRBJ1-3; 10 bases are a match to TRBD1. The V gene end was trimmed by 4 bases and the J gene end by 4 bases; junction bases not matched to a gene: 4. Germline CDR1 and CDR2: MDHEN and SYDVKM. The CDR3 covers 15 residues. This CDR3 reads CASSSGTGDGNTIYF. CDR3 coding DNA: TGTGCCAGCAGTTCAGGGACAGGGGACGGAAACACCATATATTTT.

The genes are TRBV7-9 and TRBJ2-7; TRBD1 aligns across 10 bases. Germline V gene lookup returns CDR1 SEHNR and CDR2 FQNEAQ (reference sequence). The CDR3 consists of 14 residues. V gave up 4 bases and J gave up 4 bases; unmatched junction bases: 4. The CDR3 nucleotides read TGTGCCAGCAGCTCTGGACAGGGGGGGTACGAGCAGTACTTC. Translating it yields CASSSGQGGYEQYF.

This clonotype was counted only a few times. The chain uses TRBV27 and TRBJ2-7, with 14 bases aligning to TRBD2. Unmatched junction bases numbered 2, after V lost 0 bases and J lost 4 bases. Germline V gene lookup returns CDR1 MNHEY and CDR2 SMNVEV (reference sequence). The CDR3 extends over 16 amino acids. The CDR3 sequence is CASSLSGLAGVYEQYF. The CDR3 nucleotides read TGTGCCAGCAGTTTATCGGGACTAGCGGGAGTTTACGAGCAGTACTTC.

The chain employs TRBV12-3 or TRBV12-4 and TRBJ2-1; the D gene could be TRBD1 or TRBD2 (7 bases each). The CDR3 has 16 residues. V gave up 4 bases and J gave up 4 bases, with 17 bases separating them. In nucleotides, the CDR3 is TGTGCCAGCAGTTCAGGGGGGCTAGCGGTTTACAATGAGCAGTTCTTC. It translates to CASSSGGLAVYNEQFF.

This rearrangement joins TRBV20-1 to TRBJ1-2; D perhaps matches TRBD1 (5 bases). V lost 0 bases, J lost 0 bases, and 11 bases lay in between. CDR1 is DFQATT and CDR2 is SNEGSKA in the germline V gene (reference sequence). This CDR3 is built from 15 residues. The CDR3 sequence: CSARDPTATNYGYTF. The DNA for the CDR3 is TGCAGTGCTAGAGACCCGACAGCGACTAACTATGGCTACACCTTC.

The chain couples TRBV7-3 to TRBJ1-1; maybe TRBD1 (5 bases). The CDR3 runs to 15 residues. The germline V gene encodes CDR1 SGHTA and CDR2 FQGTGA. The ends were cut back, 6 bases at V and 4 bases at J, with 18 bases in the middle. The chain's CDR3 is CASSLGIRGSTEAFF. DNA of the CDR3: TGTGCCAGCAGTCTTGGTATACGGGGGAGCACTGAAGCTTTCTTT.

CDR3 DNA: TGCGCCAGCAGTCACCCCTTTCCGGCGGCCGGGGATGAGCAGTTCTTC. Translated, it gives CASSHPFPAAGDEQFF. V is TRBV23-1 and J is TRBJ2-1; a possible D gene is TRBD2 (5 bases). TRBV23-1 has ORF status, its function being uncertain. The CDR3 length is 16 residues. The V end lost 3 bases, the J end lost 8 bases, and 20 bases lay between the germline ends.

This clonotype was observed a single time. V gene TRBV11-3 combines with J gene TRBJ2-5; D is uncertain. CDR3 size: 13 residues. CDR1 and CDR2 from the germline V gene are SGHNT and YENEEA. V was clipped by 5 bases and J by 3 bases, with 10 bases between them. The CDR3 loop is CASSKGLEETQYF. The CDR3 DNA follows: TGTGCCAGCAGCAAAGGGTTGGAAGAGACCCAGTACTTC.

The CDR3 DNA is TGTGCCAGCTCACCACGGTTTGAGGGTACCTACTATGGCTACACCTTC. The encoded protein is CASSPRFEGTYYGYTF. The rearrangement uses TRBV18 and TRBJ1-2, with D hard to call. V lost 1 base and J lost 3, with 15 bases in between. There are 16 residues in the CDR3. CDR1 KGHSH and CDR2 LQKENI come from the germline V gene.

The chain recombines TRBV4-3 with TRBJ2-7; possibly TRBD1 for D (6 bases). V lost 0 bases and J 4 bases, leaving 7 bases between the germline ends. The CDR3 contains 13 residues. The V gene's germline CDR1 is LGHNA and CDR2 YSLEER. The CDR3: CASSQETGYEQYF. CDR3 sequence (DNA): TGCGCCAGCAGCCAAGAAACAGGGTACGAGCAGTACTTC.